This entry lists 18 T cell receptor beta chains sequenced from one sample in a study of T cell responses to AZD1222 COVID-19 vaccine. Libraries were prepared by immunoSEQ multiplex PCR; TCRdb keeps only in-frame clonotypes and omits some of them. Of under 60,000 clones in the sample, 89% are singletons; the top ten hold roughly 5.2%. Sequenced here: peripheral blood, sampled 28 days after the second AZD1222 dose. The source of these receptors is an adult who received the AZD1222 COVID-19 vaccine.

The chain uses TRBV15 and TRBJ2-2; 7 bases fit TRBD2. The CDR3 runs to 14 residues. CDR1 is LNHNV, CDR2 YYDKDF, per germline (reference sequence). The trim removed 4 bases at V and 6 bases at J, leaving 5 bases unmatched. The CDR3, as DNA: TGTGCCACCAGCAAAGAGGGAGGGGCCGGGGAGCTGTTTTTT. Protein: CATSKEGGAGELFF.

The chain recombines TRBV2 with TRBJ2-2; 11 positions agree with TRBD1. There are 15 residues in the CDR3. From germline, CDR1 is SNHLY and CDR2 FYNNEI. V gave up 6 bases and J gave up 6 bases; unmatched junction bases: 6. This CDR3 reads CASRAPGQGAGELFF. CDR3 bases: TGTGCCAGCAGGGCGCCGGGACAGGGGGCCGGGGAGCTGTTTTTT. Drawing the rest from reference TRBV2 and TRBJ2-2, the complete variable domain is EPEVTQTPSHQVTQMGQEVILRCVPISNHLYFYWYRQILGQKVEFLVSFYNNEISEKSEIFDDQFSVERPDGSNFTLKIRSTKLEDSAMYFCASRAPGQGAGELFFGEGSRLTVL.

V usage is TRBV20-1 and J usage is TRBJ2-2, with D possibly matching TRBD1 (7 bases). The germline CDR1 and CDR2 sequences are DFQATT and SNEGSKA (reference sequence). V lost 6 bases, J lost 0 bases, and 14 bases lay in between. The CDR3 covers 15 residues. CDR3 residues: CSASGGTANTGELFF. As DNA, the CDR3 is TGCAGTGCAAGTGGCGGGACAGCGAACACCGGGGAGCTGTTTTTT.

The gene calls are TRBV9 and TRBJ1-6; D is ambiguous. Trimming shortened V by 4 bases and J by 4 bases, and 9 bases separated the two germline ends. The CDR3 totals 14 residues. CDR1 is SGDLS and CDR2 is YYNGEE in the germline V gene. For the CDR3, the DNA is TGTGCCAGCAGCCTGGAGAGTTATAATTCACCCCTCCACTTT. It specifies CASSLESYNSPLHF.

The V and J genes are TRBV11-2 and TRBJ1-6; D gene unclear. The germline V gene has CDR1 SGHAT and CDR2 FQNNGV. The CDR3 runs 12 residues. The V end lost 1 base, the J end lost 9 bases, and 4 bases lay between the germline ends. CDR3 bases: TGTGCCAGCAGCTTAGTCAGTTCACCCCTCCACTTT. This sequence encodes CASSLVSSPLHF.

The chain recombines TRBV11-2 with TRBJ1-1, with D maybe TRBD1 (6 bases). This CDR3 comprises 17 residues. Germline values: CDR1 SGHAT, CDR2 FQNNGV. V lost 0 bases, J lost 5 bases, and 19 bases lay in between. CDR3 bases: TGTGCCAGCAGCTTAGATTTCTTCGGGGTTAGGGGGACTGAAGCTTTCTTT. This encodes CASSLDFFGVRGTEAFF. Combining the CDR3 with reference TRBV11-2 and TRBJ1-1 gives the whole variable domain EAGVAQSPRYKIIEKRQSVAFWCNPISGHATLYWYQQILGQGPKLLIQFQNNGVVDDSQLPKDRFSAERLKGVDSTLKIQPAKLEDSAVYLCASSLDFFGVRGTEAFFGQGTRLTVV.

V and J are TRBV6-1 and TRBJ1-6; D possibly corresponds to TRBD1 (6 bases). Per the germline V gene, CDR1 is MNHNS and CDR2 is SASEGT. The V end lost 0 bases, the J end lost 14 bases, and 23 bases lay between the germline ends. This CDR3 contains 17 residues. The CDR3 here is CASSEALQVRGRVALHF. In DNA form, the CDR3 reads TGTGCCAGCAGTGAAGCGCTTCAGGTGAGGGGGAGAGTGGCCCTCCACTTT.

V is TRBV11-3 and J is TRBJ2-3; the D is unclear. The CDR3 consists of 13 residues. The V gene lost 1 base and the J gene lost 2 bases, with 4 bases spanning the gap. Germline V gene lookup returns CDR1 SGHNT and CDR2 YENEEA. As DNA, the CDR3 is TGTGCCAGCAGCTTAGGACTCACAGATACGCAGTATTTT. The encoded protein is CASSLGLTDTQYF.

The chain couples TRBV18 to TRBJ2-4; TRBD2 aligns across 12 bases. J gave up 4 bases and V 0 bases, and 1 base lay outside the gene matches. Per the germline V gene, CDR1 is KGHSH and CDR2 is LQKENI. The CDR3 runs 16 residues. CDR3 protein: CASSPPGLAGKNIQYF. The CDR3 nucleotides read TGTGCCAGCTCACCACCAGGACTAGCGGGGAAAAACATTCAGTACTTC. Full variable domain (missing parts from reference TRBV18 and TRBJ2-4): NAGVMQNPRHLVRRRGQEARLRCSPMKGHSHVYWYRQLPEEGLKFMVYLQKENIIDESGMPKERFSAEFPKEGPSILRIQQVVRGDSAAYFCASSPPGLAGKNIQYFGAGTRLSVL.

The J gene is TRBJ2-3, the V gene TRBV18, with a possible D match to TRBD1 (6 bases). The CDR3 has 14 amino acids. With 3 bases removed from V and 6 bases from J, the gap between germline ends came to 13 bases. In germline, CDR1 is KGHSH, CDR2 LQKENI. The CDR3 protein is CASSPAHREDTQYF. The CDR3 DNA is TGTGCCAGCTCACCGGCCCACAGGGAGGATACGCAGTATTTT.

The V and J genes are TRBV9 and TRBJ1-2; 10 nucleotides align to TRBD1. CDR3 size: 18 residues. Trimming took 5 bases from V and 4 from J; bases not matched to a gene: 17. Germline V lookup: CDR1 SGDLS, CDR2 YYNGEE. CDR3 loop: CASRGGLTGTGVGYGYTF. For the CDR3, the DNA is TGTGCCAGCAGGGGGGGATTGACTGGGACAGGGGTGGGCTATGGCTACACCTTC.

The CDR3 sequence is CASSLSGTQYF. CDR3 bases: TGTGCCAGCAGCTTATCGGGTACGCAGTATTTT. The chain has TRBV7-3 and TRBJ2-3; D gene ambiguous. V was shortened by 2 bases and J by 8 bases, with 5 bases between the two germline ends. The CDR3 is made up of 11 amino acids. CDR1 is SGHTA and CDR2 is FQGTGA in the germline V gene.

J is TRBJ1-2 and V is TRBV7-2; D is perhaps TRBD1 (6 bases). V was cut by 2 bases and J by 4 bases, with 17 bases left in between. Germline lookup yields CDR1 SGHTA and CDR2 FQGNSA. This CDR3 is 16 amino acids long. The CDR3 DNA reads TGTGCCAGCAGCTTAAGGGCGGGGGGCATTGGCTATGGCTACACCTTC. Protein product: CASSLRAGGIGYGYTF. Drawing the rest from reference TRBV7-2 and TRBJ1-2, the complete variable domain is GAGVSQSPSNKVTEKGKDVELRCDPISGHTALYWYRQSLGQGLEFLIYFQGNSAPDKSGLPSDRFSAERTGGSVSTLTIQRTQQEDSAVYLCASSLRAGGIGYGYTFGSGTRLTVV.

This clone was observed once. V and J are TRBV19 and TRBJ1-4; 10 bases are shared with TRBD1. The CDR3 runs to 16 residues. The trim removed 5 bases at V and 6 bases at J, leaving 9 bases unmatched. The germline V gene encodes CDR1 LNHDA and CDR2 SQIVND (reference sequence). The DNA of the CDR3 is TGTGCCAGTAGTTCGGACAGGGGGGGATTTGATGAAAAACTGTTTTTT. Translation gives CASSSDRGGFDEKLFF.

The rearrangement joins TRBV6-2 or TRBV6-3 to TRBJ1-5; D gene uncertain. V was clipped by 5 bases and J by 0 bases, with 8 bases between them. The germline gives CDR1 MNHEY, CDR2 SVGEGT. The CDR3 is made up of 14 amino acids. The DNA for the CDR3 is TGTGCCAGCAGTCCCCTTAATAGCAATCAGCCCCAGCATTTT. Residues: CASSPLNSNQPQHF.

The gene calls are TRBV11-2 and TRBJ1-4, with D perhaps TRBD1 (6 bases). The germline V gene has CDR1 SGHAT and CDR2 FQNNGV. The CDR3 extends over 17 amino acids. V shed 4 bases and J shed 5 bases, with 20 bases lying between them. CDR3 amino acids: CASSSALSWGTNEKLFF. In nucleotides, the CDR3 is TGTGCCAGCAGCTCGGCCCTCAGCTGGGGGACAAATGAAAAACTGTTTTTT.

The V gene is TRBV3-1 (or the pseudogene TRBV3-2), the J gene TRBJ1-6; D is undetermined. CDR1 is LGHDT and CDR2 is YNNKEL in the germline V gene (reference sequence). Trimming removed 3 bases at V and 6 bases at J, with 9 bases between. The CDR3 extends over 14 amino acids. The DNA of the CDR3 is TGTGCCAGCAGCCATGGACGTCCTAATTCACCCCTCCACTTT. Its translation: CASSHGRPNSPLHF.

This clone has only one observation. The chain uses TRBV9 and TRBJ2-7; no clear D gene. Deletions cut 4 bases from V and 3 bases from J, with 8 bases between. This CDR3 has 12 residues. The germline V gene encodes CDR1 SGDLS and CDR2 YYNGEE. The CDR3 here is CASSSPRYEQYF. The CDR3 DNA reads TGTGCCAGCAGCTCCCCCCGCTACGAGCAGTACTTC.